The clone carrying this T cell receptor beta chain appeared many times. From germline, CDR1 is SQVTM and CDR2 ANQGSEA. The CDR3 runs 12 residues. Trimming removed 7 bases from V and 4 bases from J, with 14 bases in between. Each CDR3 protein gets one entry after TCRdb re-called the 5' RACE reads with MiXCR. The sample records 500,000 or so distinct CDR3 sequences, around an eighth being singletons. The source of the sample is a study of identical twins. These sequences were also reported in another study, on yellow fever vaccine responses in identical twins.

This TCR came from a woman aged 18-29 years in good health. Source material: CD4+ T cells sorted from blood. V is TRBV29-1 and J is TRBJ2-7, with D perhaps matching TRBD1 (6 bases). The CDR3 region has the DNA TGCAGCGCCACACAGGGAATTTACGAGCAGTACTTC. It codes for CSATQGIYEQYF.